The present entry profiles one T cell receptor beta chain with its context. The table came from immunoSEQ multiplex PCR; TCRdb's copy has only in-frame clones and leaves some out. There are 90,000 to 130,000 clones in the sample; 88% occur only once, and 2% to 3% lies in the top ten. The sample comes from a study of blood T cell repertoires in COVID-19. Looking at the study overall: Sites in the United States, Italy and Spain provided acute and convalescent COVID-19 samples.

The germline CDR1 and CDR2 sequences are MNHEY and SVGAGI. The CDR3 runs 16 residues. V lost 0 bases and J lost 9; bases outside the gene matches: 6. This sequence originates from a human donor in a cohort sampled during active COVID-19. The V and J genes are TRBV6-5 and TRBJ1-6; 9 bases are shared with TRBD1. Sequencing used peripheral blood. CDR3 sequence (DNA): TGTGCCAGCAGTTACTCGAGGGGACAGGGAGGTTCACCCCTCCACTTT. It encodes CASSYSRGQGGSPLHF.